This TCR beta chain was identified during a study of CXCR3-negative and CXCR3-positive naive CD8 T cells. Germline V gene sequence: CDR1 LGHNA, CDR2 YSLEER. The CDR3 is 15 residues long. It was by 5' RACE with UMI labels that the TRB cDNA libraries were prepared. TCRdb re-called the 5' RACE reads; one entry per CDR3 protein, DNA not given. The table lists about 40,000 distinct CDR3 sequences. More than 250,000 cells per CD8+ T cell subset were flow-sorted in triplicate. This rearrangement joins TRBV4-3 to TRBJ1-2. The specimen was memory CD8+ T cells from blood. This TCR derives from a human donor in good health. Some clones in this sample may be carry-over from other donors' samples. The CDR3 reads CASSQDRGRAGGYTF.